This TCR beta chain was recorded in a study of control samples from healthy donors and cancer patients. The repertoire was sequenced with immunoSEQ multiplex PCR; TCRdb's copy has only in-frame clones and lacks some. The sample records some 94,000 clones, about 85% being singletons. The length of the CDR3 is 13 residues. Germline values: CDR1 MNHEY, CDR2 SVGAGI. The V end lost 6 bases, the J end lost 8 bases, and 11 bases lay between the germline ends. The V and J genes are TRBV6-5 and TRBJ1-6; D possibly corresponds to TRBD1 (5 bases). The clonotype was recovered from a woman aged 45-65 years in good health. Material for sequencing was blood. CDR3 protein: CASRSGSYSPLHF. For the CDR3, the DNA is TGTGCCAGCAGGTCAGGGTCGTATTCACCCCTCCACTTT.